This entry lists 2 T cell receptor beta chains sequenced from one sample in a study of cytomegalovirus exposure and HLA in healthy donors. Primers for the PCR totalled 60 Vbeta and 13 Jbeta. The table came from immunoSEQ multiplex PCR; TCRdb's copy has only in-frame clones and leaves some out. The sample has about 120,000 clones; 70% to 85% are singletons. Sequencing used PBMCs. These receptors were obtained from a man aged 25 to 40 in good health and CMV-seropositive.

This clone has more than one count but fewer than ten. The rearrangement uses TRBV5-4 and TRBJ1-3, with a tentative D call TRBD1 (5 bases). The ends were cut back, 2 bases at V and 0 bases at J, with 12 bases in the middle. From germline, CDR1 is SGHNT and CDR2 YYREEE (reference sequence). The CDR3 is made up of 16 amino acids. CDR3 amino acids: CASSLRGGDSGNTIYF. DNA of the CDR3: TGTGCCAGCAGCTTAAGGGGCGGAGACTCTGGAAACACCATATATTTT.

V gene TRBV19 combines with J gene TRBJ1-1; D is unclear. Germline CDR1 and CDR2: LNHDA and SQIVND (reference sequence). Trimming cost V 6 bases and J 1 base, with 15 bases left between them. This CDR3 is 15 amino acids long. CDR3 nucleotide sequence: TGTGCCAGTAGGACCAAAGGAGGAGGGAACACTGAAGCTTTCTTT. Translated, it gives CASRTKGGGNTEAFF.